This entry lists 15 T cell receptor beta chains sequenced from one sample in a study of OX40 agonist ivuxolimab in advanced cancers. Assay: immunoSEQ multiplex PCR; the TCRdb copy retains only in-frame clones and omits some. The repertoire holds tens of thousands of clones, with 88% as singletons. The sample in question was CD4+ or CD8+ T cells sorted from blood, obtained in a trial of the OX40 agonist ivuxolimab. The source is an adult with an advanced solid tumor such as melanoma, head and neck, liver or kidney cancer.

This clone was seen a handful of times. The chain combines TRBV28 with TRBJ1-1; the D is unclear. This CDR3 is built from 12 residues. V was pared by 7 bases and J by 4 bases, with 10 bases between. From germline, CDR1 is MDHEN and CDR2 SYDVKM. The CDR3, as DNA: TGTGCCAGCATTAGAACGAGCACTGAAGCTTTCTTT. Amino acids: CASIRTSTEAFF.

This clone was seen more than once but under ten times. The chain links TRBV6-5 to TRBJ1-1; no clear D gene. The germline V gene has CDR1 MNHEY and CDR2 SVGAGI. The CDR3 contains 13 residues. V was cut by 6 bases and J by 4 bases, with 12 bases left in between. Here the CDR3 reads CASSPPGATEAFF. The CDR3, as DNA: TGTGCCAGCAGCCCTCCAGGAGCCACTGAAGCTTTCTTT.

The chain combines TRBV5-1 with TRBJ1-1; D possibly corresponds to TRBD1 (6 bases). The germline V gene has CDR1 SGHRS and CDR2 YFSETQ. This CDR3 has 14 residues. Trimming shortened V by 4 bases and J by 0 bases, and 10 bases separated the two germline ends. CDR3 DNA: TGCGCCAGCAGCCCGGGACACATGAACACTGAAGCTTTCTTT. Its translation: CASSPGHMNTEAFF.

V gene TRBV14 combines with J gene TRBJ2-1, with D hard to call. CDR1 and CDR2 from the germline V gene are SGHDN and FVKESK. This CDR3 has 13 residues. V lost 1 base, J lost 4 bases, and 5 bases lay in between. The CDR3 region has the DNA TGTGCCAGCAGCCAAGGGTTTTACAATGAGCAGTTCTTC. Protein sequence: CASSQGFYNEQFF.

The chain employs TRBV5-4 and TRBJ2-1, with TRBD2 matching 13 bases. Germline CDR1 is SGHNT and CDR2 is YYREEE (reference sequence). Losses at the gene ends were 4 bases for V and 6 bases for J; bases not matched to a gene: 4. CDR3 length equals 15 residues. CDR3 loop: CASSAWTSGSNEQFF. CDR3 DNA: TGTGCCAGCAGCGCGTGGACTAGCGGGAGCAATGAGCAGTTCTTC.

The V and J genes are TRBV11-2 and TRBJ1-2; weak D call: TRBD1 (6 bases). The CDR3 is 13 residues long. The V and J ends lost 3 bases and 4 bases respectively, with 9 bases between them. Looked up from germline, CDR1 is SGHAT and CDR2 is FQNNGV. CDR3 region: CASSFQGSYGYTF. DNA for the CDR3: TGTGCCAGCAGCTTTCAGGGGAGCTATGGCTACACCTTC.

V usage is TRBV2 and J usage is TRBJ2-3; 15 bases are a match to TRBD2. Trimming took 5 bases from V and 7 from J; bases not matched to a gene: 4. The CDR3 has 15 residues. Germline V gene lookup returns CDR1 SNHLY and CDR2 FYNNEI. Here the CDR3 reads CASSTGLAGGNTQYF. The CDR3 coding sequence is TGTGCCAGCAGTACCGGACTAGCGGGGGGGAATACGCAGTATTTT.

The chain employs TRBV11-2 and TRBJ2-4; D is possibly TRBD2 (5 bases). The CDR3 is made up of 16 amino acids. CDR1 is SGHAT and CDR2 is FQNNGV in the germline V gene. The germline V and J ends were trimmed by 5 bases and 0 bases, with 14 bases remaining between them. CDR3: CASSRDGGLAKNIQYF. The CDR3 nucleotides are TGTGCCAGCAGCCGAGACGGAGGATTAGCCAAAAACATTCAGTACTTC.

The V and J genes are TRBV7-2 and TRBJ2-7; perhaps TRBD2 as D (5 bases). This CDR3 comprises 15 residues. Germline CDR1 SGHTA, CDR2 FQGNSA. The V gene lost 1 base and the J gene lost 0 bases, with 10 bases spanning the gap. For the CDR3, the DNA is TGTGCCAGCAGCTTAGACTGGACTCTCTCCTACGAGCAGTACTTC. As protein: CASSLDWTLSYEQYF.

This clone was counted a few times. The chain uses TRBV7-9 and TRBJ2-7; unclear D gene. Germline values: CDR1 SEHNR, CDR2 FQNEAQ (reference sequence). The V and J ends lost 5 bases and 0 bases respectively, with 5 bases between them. This CDR3 has 12 residues. CDR3 sequence: CASSPRSYEQYF. The CDR3 DNA reads TGTGCCAGCAGCCCCCGCTCCTACGAGCAGTACTTC.

The rearrangement links TRBV19 to TRBJ1-2; D uncertain. V was shortened by 7 bases and J by 7 bases, with 13 bases between the two germline ends. Germline CDR1 LNHDA, CDR2 SQIVND (reference sequence). CDR3 length: 12 amino acids. The CDR3 here is CASTAGTVGYTF. The CDR3 DNA is TGTGCCAGTACCGCAGGCACGGTTGGCTACACCTTC.

The chain carries TRBV12-5 and TRBJ1-1; possibly TRBD1 for D (6 bases). The V gene lost 5 bases and the J gene lost 5 bases, with 12 bases spanning the gap. The CDR3 loop spans 13 amino acids. CDR1 LGHNT and CDR2 FRNRAP come from the germline V gene. The CDR3 bases are TGTGCTAGTGGTCCAACAGGGTATACTGAAGCTTTCTTT. This gives the protein CASGPTGYTEAFF.

The chain carries TRBV18 and TRBJ2-7; D is possibly TRBD1 (6 bases). Germline V gives CDR1 KGHSH, CDR2 LQKENI. The V gene lost 6 bases and the J gene lost 2 bases, with 11 bases spanning the gap. This CDR3 comprises 13 residues. The CDR3 loop is CASSLGQTYEQYF. DNA of the CDR3: TGTGCCAGCTCTCTCGGACAGACCTACGAGCAGTACTTC.

This clone was counted only a few times. The rearrangement links TRBV7-9 to TRBJ2-7; D gene ambiguous. Per germline, CDR1 SEHNR and CDR2 FQNEAQ (reference sequence). Deletions cut 0 bases from V and 7 bases from J, with 7 bases between. This CDR3 spans 12 amino acids. The DNA of the CDR3 is TGTGCCAGCAGCTTAGCAGGACGGGAGCAGTACTTC. Protein: CASSLAGREQYF.

The chain couples TRBV11-3 to TRBJ2-1; D is undetermined. Germline values: CDR1 SGHNT, CDR2 YENEEA. The CDR3 is 12 residues long. V dropped 5 bases and J dropped 9 bases, with 11 bases sitting between them. CDR3 loop: CASSQNPGEQFF. CDR3 bases: TGTGCCAGCAGCCAGAATCCGGGTGAGCAGTTCTTC.